Each of the 13 T cell receptor beta chains below was sequenced from the same sample in a study of T-cell memory formation after mild COVID-19. Each CDR3 protein is one row after TCRdb ran MiXCR on the 5' RACE reads. The data show about 88,000 distinct CDR3 sequences, roughly 23% seen once. Source material: PBMCs or a T cell subset sorted from them (not recorded which). These receptors were obtained from a young man who had mild COVID-19 (a few samples of this study predate the infection). Cell type and time point are not known.

This clonotype was counted a few times. The V call is TRBV7-2, the J call TRBJ2-7; D possibly corresponds to TRBD2 (6 bases). The CDR3 contains 15 residues. V lost 6 bases and J 4 bases, leaving 19 bases between the germline ends. Germline CDR1 and CDR2: SGHTA and FQGNSA. The CDR3 here is CASSTGTRGIYEQYF. In DNA, the CDR3 is TGTGCCAGCAGTACCGGGACTCGGGGTATTTACGAGCAGTACTTC.

This clonotype appeared a few times. The chain employs TRBV7-9 and TRBJ2-7; D assignment may be TRBD1 or TRBD2 (5 bases each). Germline loops: CDR1 SEHNR, CDR2 FQNEAQ (reference sequence). V lost 4 bases to trimming and J lost 7 bases, with 11 bases between them. This CDR3 has 12 amino acids. CDR3 DNA sequence: TGTGCCAGCAGCTCCTTGGGGGTTGAGCAGTACTTC. Translation gives CASSSLGVEQYF.

The V gene is TRBV7-3, the J gene TRBJ2-3; D is possibly TRBD2 (5 bases). This CDR3 region has 15 residues. Germline V CDR1 and CDR2: SGHTA, FQGTGA. The V end lost 5 bases, the J end lost 0 bases, and 12 bases lay between the germline ends. The CDR3 reads CASSTGFTSTDTQYF. DNA for the CDR3: TGTGCCAGCAGCACGGGATTCACTAGCACAGATACGCAGTATTTT.

This clonotype was counted only a few times. The chain joins TRBV7-6 to TRBJ2-1; 8 nucleotides line up with TRBD2. V lost 4 bases, J lost 7 bases, and 12 bases stayed unmatched. The germline V gene encodes CDR1 SGHVS and CDR2 FNYEAQ. CDR3 length: 16 amino acids. DNA for the CDR3: TGTGCCAGCAGCTCCACCGTCGGGGGGGCTCGAAATGAGCAGTTCTTC. Its translation: CASSSTVGGARNEQFF.

This clonotype was found a few times. The gene calls are TRBV27 and TRBJ2-7, with D maybe TRBD1 (5 bases). The germline V gene has CDR1 MNHEY and CDR2 SMNVEV (reference sequence). The CDR3 is 14 residues long. V lost 2 bases, J lost 6 bases, and 14 bases lay in between. CDR3 amino acids: CASSLGAGPVEQYF. CDR3 DNA sequence: TGTGCCAGCAGTTTAGGTGCAGGGCCTGTCGAGCAGTACTTC.

This CDR3 is CASSDMTGTGAYF. CDR3 DNA: TGTGCCAGCAGCGATATGACCGGGACAGGGGCATACTTC. V and J are TRBV11-1 and TRBJ2-4, with 10 bases that match TRBD1. This CDR3 region has 13 residues. Germline trimming cut 5 bases from V and 16 bases from J; bases unmatched to any gene: 11. The germline CDR1 and CDR2 sequences are SGHAT and FQDESV (reference sequence).

This clonotype appeared a few times. In DNA form, the CDR3 reads TGCAGTGCTAGAGATTGGTCTAGTGCAGATACGCAGTATTTT. Translating gives CSARDWSSADTQYF. The gene calls are TRBV20-1 and TRBJ2-3; the D is unclear. CDR1 is DFQATT and CDR2 is SNEGSKA in the germline V gene (reference sequence). The CDR3 runs to 14 residues. V dropped 0 bases and J dropped 4 bases, with 11 bases sitting between them.

The rearrangement joins TRBV5-6 to TRBJ2-3, with D uncertain. This CDR3 spans 14 amino acids. Germline V CDR1 and CDR2: SGHDT, YYEEEE. Trimming cost V 4 bases and J 0 bases, with 9 bases left between them. The CDR3 loop reads CASSGPSSTDTQYF. DNA for the CDR3: TGTGCCAGCAGCGGTCCTTCTAGCACAGATACGCAGTATTTT.

The J gene is TRBJ2-5, the V gene TRBV9; the D is unclear. V was pared by 3 bases and J by 4 bases, with 16 bases between. Germline V gene lookup returns CDR1 SGDLS and CDR2 YYNGEE. The CDR3 totals 15 residues. CDR3 protein: CASSAFFGVLETQYF. CDR3 DNA: TGTGCCAGCAGCGCCTTTTTCGGCGTCCTAGAGACCCAGTACTTC.

This clonotype was picked up a small number of times. The CDR3 is CASRAPQGGSNQPQHF. In DNA form, the CDR3 reads TGTGCCAGCAGAGCCCCTCAGGGGGGAAGCAATCAGCCCCAGCATTTT. The chain couples TRBV12-3 or TRBV12-4 to TRBJ1-5; 7 nucleotides match TRBD1. The CDR3 contains 16 residues. Trimming removed 6 bases from V and 1 base from J; junction bases left unmatched: 9.

This clonotype turned up a few times. The chain combines TRBV7-6 with TRBJ2-3; 9 nucleotides match TRBD1. This CDR3 has 15 amino acids. Losses at the gene ends were 5 bases for V and 2 bases for J; bases not matched to a gene: 5. Germline V lookup: CDR1 SGHVS, CDR2 FNYEAQ. The CDR3 nucleotides read TGTGCCAGCAGCCGGCGGACAGGGGTCACAGATACGCAGTATTTT. Amino acid sequence: CASSRRTGVTDTQYF. The full variable domain, with the rest looked up from reference TRBV7-6 and TRBJ2-3, is GAGVSQSPRYKVTKRGQDVALRCDPISGHVSLYWYRQALGQGPEFLTYFNYEAQQDKSGLPNDRFSAERPEGSISTLTIQRTEQRDSAMYRCASSRRTGVTDTQYFGPGTRLTVL.

J is TRBJ1-2 and V is TRBV5-1, with D perhaps matching TRBD1 (5 bases). The CDR3 runs to 14 residues. Germline values: CDR1 SGHRS, CDR2 YFSETQ. The V and J ends lost 3 bases and 8 bases respectively, with 17 bases between them. DNA of the CDR3: TGCGCCAGCAGCTGGGGACTTACGGCCCGGGGCTACACCTTC. Amino acid sequence: CASSWGLTARGYTF.

The chain carries TRBV7-6 and TRBJ2-6; the D is unclear. The CDR3 contains 15 residues. The V gene lost 5 bases and the J gene lost 0 bases, with 8 bases spanning the gap. The germline gives CDR1 SGHVS, CDR2 FNYEAQ. CDR3 in amino acids: CASSLSVSGANVLTF. The DNA for the CDR3 is TGTGCCAGCAGCCTAAGCGTCTCTGGGGCCAACGTCCTGACTTTC. Complete variable domain (other parts from reference TRBV7-6 and TRBJ2-6): GAGVSQSPRYKVTKRGQDVALRCDPISGHVSLYWYRQALGQGPEFLTYFNYEAQQDKSGLPNDRFSAERPEGSISTLTIQRTEQRDSAMYRCASSLSVSGANVLTFGAGSRLTVL.